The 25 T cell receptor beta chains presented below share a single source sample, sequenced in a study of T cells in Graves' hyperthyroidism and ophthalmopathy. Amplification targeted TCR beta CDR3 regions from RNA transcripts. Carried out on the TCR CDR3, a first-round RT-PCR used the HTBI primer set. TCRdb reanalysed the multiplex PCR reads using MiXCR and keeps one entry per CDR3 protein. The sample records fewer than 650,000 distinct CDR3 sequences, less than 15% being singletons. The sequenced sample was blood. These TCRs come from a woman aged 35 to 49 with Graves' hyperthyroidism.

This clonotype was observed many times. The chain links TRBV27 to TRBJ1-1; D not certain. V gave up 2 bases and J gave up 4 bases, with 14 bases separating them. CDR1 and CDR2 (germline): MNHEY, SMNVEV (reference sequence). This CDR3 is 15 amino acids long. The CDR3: CASSLTPSWGTEAFF. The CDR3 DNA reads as TGTGCCAGCAGTTTAACCCCATCATGGGGCACTGAAGCTTTCTTT.

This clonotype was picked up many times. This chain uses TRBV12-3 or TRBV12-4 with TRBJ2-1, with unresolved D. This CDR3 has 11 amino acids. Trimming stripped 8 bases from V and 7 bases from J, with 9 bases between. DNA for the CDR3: TGTGCCAGCGGCCCCCTAAATGAGCAGTTCTTC. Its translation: CASGPLNEQFF.

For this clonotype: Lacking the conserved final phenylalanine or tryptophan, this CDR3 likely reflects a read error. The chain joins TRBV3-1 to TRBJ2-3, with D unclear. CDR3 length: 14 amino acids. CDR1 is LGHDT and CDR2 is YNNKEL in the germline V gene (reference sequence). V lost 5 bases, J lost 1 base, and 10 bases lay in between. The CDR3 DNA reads TGTGCCAGCAGCTTAGGGCTGGGCACAGATACGCAGTATCTT. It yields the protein CASSLGLGTDTQYL.

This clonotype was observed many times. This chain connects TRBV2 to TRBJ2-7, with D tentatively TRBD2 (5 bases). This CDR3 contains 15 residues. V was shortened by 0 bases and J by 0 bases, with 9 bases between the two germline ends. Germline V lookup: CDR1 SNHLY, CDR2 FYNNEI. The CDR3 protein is CASSEARLASYEQYF. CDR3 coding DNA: TGTGCCAGCAGTGAAGCGAGGCTAGCCTCCTACGAGCAGTACTTC.

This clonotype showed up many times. The CDR3 loop is CSARQGPNQPQHF. The CDR3 DNA sequence: TGCAGTGCTAGACAGGGGCCCAATCAGCCCCAGCATTTT. V gene TRBV20-1 combines with J gene TRBJ1-5; weak D call: TRBD1 (6 bases). Trimming left V 2 bases short and J 3 bases short, with 8 bases between. Per germline, CDR1 DFQATT and CDR2 SNEGSKA (reference sequence). This CDR3 contains 13 residues.

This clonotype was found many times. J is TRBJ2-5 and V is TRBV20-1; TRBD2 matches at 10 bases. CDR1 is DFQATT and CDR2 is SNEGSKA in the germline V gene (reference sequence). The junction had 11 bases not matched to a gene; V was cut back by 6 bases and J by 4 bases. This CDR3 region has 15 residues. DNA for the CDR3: TGCAGTGCCCCTCACCAAGCGGGAGGGTCAGAGACCCAGTACTTC. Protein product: CSAPHQAGGSETQYF.

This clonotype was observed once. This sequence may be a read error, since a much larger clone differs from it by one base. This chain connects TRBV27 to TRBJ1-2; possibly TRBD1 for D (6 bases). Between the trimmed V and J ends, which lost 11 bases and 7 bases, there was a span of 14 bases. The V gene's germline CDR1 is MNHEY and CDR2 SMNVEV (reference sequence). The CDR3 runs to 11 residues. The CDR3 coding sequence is TGTGCCGCCCGCAGGGGAAGTGGCTACACCTTC. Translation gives CAARRGSGYTF.

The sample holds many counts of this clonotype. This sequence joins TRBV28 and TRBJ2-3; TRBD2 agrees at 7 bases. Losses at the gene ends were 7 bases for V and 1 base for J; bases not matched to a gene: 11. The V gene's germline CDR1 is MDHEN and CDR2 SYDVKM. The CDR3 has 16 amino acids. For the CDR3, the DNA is TGTGCCAGCATAGCCTCTCCGGGGGGTCGCACAGATACGCAGTATTTT. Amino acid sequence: CASIASPGGRTDTQYF.

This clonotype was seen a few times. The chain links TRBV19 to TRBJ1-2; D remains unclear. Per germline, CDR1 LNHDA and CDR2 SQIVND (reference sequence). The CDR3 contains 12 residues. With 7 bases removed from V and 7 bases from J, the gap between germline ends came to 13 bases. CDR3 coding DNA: TGTGCCAGTAATCGATTGACTGGTGGCTACACCTTC. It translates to CASNRLTGGYTF.

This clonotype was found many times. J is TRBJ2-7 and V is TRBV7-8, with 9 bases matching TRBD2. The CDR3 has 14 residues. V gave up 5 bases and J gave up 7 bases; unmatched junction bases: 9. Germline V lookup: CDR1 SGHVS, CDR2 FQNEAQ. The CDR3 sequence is CASSARTSAKEQYF. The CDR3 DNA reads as TGTGCCAGCAGCGCCCGGACTAGCGCAAAAGAGCAGTACTTC.

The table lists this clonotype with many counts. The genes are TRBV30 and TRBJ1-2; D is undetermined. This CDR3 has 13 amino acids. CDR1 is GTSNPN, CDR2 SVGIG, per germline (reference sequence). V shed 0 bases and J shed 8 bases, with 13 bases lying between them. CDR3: CAWSVLGPWGYTF. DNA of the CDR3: TGTGCCTGGAGTGTTTTGGGCCCATGGGGCTACACCTTC.

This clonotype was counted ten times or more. The CDR3 DNA follows: TGCGCCAGCAGCATACCGGGACTAGCGAACACAGATACGCAGTATTTT. Amino acids: CASSIPGLANTDTQYF. The V gene is TRBV5-1, the J gene TRBJ2-3; the match to TRBD2 covers 10 bases. Germline lookup yields CDR1 SGHRS and CDR2 YFSETQ. The CDR3 is made up of 16 amino acids. Trimming removed 4 bases from V and 2 bases from J; junction bases left unmatched: 7.

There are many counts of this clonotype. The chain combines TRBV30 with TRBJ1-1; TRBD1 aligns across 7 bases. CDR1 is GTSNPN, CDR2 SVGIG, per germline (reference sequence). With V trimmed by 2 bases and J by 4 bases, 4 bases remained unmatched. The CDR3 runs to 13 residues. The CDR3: CAWSSNRGTEAFF. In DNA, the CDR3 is TGTGCCTGGAGTAGCAACAGGGGCACTGAAGCTTTCTTT.

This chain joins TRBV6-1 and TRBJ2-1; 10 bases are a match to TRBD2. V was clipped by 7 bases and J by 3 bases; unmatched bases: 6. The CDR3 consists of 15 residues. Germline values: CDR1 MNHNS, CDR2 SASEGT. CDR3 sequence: CASTLRTSGYNEQFF. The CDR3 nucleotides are TGTGCCAGCACCCTACGGACTAGCGGCTACAATGAGCAGTTCTTC.

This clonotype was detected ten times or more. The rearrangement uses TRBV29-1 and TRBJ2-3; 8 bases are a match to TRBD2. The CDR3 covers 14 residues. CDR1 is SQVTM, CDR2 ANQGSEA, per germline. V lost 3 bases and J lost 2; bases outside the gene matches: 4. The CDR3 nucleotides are TGCAGCGTTGATGGGCGGGAGGCCACAGATACGCAGTATTTT. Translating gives CSVDGREATDTQYF.

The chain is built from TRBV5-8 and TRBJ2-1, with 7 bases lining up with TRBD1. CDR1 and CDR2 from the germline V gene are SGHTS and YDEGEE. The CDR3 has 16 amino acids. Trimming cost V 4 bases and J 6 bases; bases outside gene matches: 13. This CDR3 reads CASSGQTGDPVNEQFF. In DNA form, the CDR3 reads TGTGCCAGCAGCGGCCAAACAGGGGACCCAGTCAATGAGCAGTTCTTC.

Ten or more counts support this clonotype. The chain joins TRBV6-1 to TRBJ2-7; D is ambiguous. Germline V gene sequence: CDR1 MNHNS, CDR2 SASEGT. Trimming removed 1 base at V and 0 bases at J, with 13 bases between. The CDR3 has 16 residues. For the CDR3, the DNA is TGTGCCAGCAGTGAAGAAGGGCCAATTTTCTCCTACGAGCAGTACTTC. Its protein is CASSEEGPIFSYEQYF.

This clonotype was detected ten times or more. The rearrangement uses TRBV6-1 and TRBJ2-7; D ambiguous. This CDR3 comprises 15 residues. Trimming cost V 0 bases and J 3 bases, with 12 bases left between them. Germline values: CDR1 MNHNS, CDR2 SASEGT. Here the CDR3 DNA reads TGTGCCAGCAGTGAAGCTTGGCAGCCTATCTACGAGCAGTACTTC. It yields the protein CASSEAWQPIYEQYF.

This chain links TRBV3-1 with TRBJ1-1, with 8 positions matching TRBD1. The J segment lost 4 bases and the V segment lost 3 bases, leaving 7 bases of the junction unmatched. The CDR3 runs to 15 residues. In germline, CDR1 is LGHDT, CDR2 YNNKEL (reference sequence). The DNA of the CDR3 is TGTGCCAGCAGCCAGATCGGACAGGGCGTCACTGAAGCTTTCTTT. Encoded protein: CASSQIGQGVTEAFF.

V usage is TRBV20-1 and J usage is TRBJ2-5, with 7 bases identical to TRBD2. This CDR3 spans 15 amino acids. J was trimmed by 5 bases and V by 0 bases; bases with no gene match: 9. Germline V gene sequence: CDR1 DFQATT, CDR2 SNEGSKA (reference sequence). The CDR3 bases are TGCAGTGCTAGAGATATTCGCGGGAGAGGGGAGACCCAGTACTTC. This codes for CSARDIRGRGETQYF.

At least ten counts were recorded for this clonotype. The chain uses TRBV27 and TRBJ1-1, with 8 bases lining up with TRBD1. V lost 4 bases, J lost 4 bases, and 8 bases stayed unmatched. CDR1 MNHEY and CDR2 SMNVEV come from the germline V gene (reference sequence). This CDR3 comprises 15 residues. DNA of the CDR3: TGTGCCAGCAGTTCTAACAACAGGGGGAGCACTGAAGCTTTCTTT. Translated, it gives CASSSNNRGSTEAFF.

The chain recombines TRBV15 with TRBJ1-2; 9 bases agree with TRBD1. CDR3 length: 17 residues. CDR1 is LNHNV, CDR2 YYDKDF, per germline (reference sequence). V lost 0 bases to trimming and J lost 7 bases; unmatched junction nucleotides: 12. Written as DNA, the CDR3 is TGTGCCACCAGCAGAGATCTTTTCGGACAGGGGAGCTCTGGCTACACCTTC. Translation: CATSRDLFGQGSSGYTF.

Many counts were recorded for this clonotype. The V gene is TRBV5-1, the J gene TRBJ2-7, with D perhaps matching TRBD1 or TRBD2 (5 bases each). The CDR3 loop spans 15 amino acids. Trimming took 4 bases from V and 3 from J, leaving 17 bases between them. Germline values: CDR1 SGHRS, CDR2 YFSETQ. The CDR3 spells CASSRDPTGLYEQYF. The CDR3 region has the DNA TGCGCCAGCAGCAGGGACCCTACGGGTCTCTACGAGCAGTACTTC.

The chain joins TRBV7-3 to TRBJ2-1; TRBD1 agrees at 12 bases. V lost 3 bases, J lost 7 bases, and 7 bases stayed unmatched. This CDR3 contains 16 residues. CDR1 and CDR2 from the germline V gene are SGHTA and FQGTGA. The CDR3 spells CASSLTGTGGKNEQFF. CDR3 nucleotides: TGTGCCAGCAGCTTGACCGGGACAGGGGGCAAAAATGAGCAGTTCTTC.

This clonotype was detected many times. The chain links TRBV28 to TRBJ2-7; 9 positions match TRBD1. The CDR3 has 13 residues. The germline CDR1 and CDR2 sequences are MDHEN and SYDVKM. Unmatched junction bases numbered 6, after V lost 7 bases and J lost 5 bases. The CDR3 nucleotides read TGTGCCAGCAACCGGGACAGGGTAAACGAGCAGTACTTC. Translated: CASNRDRVNEQYF.